This T cell receptor beta chain was obtained from a study of blood T cells in healthy people across ages. The second PCR ran roughly 6 to 12 cycles with a sample-barcoded 5' primer and J-beta primers. TCRdb used MiXCR to reprocess the 5' RACE reads, holding one entry per CDR3 protein. The data hold 1.5 million to 2 million distinct CDR3 sequences, with over 25% observed a single time. Peripheral blood samples of around 11 milliliters were drawn from each donor. Isolated PBMCs totaled at least 6.5 million in each sample. Germline CDR1 reads SEHNR; CDR2 reads FQNEAQ (reference sequence). The CDR3 consists of 11 residues. Deletions cut 8 bases from V and 5 bases from J, with 7 bases between.

The source is a woman in her 30s in good health. The sample taken for sequencing was blood. V gene TRBV7-9 combines with J gene TRBJ2-1; D gene ambiguous. The CDR3 coding sequence is TGTGCCAGCGGGGTTGACAATGAGCAGTTCTTC. This encodes CASGVDNEQFF.